These 28 T cell receptor beta chains originate from one sample sequenced in a study of graft-versus-host responses after intestinal transplantation. Sequencing was performed with immunoSEQ multiplex PCR; in TCRdb, only in-frame clones are kept and a portion is missing. The sample lists some 140,000 clones, around nine tenths occurring once. For these receptors, no antigen is known. The source material was unstimulated CD4+ T cells sorted from spleen or lymph node cells, sampled before intestinal transplant. All receptors derive from a human donor who received an intestinal transplant.

This sequence joins TRBV19 and TRBJ2-5; D is unclear. The J call may be mistaken, given a closer DNA end match to TRBJ2-7. CDR1 LNHDA and CDR2 SQIVND come from the germline V gene (reference sequence). This CDR3 is 15 amino acids long. The CDR3 coding sequence is TGTGCCAGTAGTATAGGTGACTCCGGACGCTACGAGCAGTACTTC. Its translation is CASSIGDSGRYEQYF.

The V gene is TRBV7-8, the J gene TRBJ2-7; D possibly matches TRBD1 or TRBD2 (5 bases each). The germline CDR1 and CDR2 sequences are SGHVS and FQNEAQ. With 1 base removed from V and 2 bases from J, the gap between germline ends came to 9 bases. The CDR3 contains 14 residues. CDR3 sequence: CASSLGDGTYEQYF. The CDR3 nucleotides read TGTGCCAGCAGCTTAGGGGACGGGACCTACGAGCAGTACTTC.

This clone was observed a single time. V gene TRBV28 combines with J gene TRBJ2-1; 8 bases agree with TRBD2. CDR1 is MDHEN, CDR2 SYDVKM, per germline. V lost 4 bases and J lost 6; bases outside the gene matches: 8. CDR3 size: 15 residues. The CDR3: CASSSAGDGPNEQFF. The DNA of the CDR3 is TGTGCCAGCAGTTCAGCGGGGGATGGACCCAATGAGCAGTTCTTC.

This chain joins TRBV19 and TRBJ2-2; 7 bases align to TRBD2. V dropped 5 bases and J dropped 5; count of bases not matched to a gene: 8. Germline CDR1 and CDR2: LNHDA and SQIVND (reference sequence). CDR3 length: 15 amino acids. CDR3 bases: TGTGCCAGTAGTGTTCCAGCGGGACGAACCGGGGAGCTGTTTTTT. Translated: CASSVPAGRTGELFF.

This clone has a handful of counts. The J gene is TRBJ1-3, the V gene TRBV28, with D perhaps TRBD1 (6 bases). Per germline, CDR1 MDHEN and CDR2 SYDVKM. Trimming took 11 bases from V and 1 from J, leaving 18 bases between them. The CDR3 sequence is 15 residues long. The CDR3 spells CAGSPTGSSGNTIYF. The DNA of the CDR3 is TGTGCCGGGTCACCTACAGGGTCATCTGGAAACACCATATATTTT.

The rearrangement links TRBV7-9 to TRBJ2-7, with D tentatively TRBD2 (6 bases). V gave up 1 base and J gave up 4 bases, with 17 bases separating them. The CDR3 sequence is 16 residues long. Germline loops: CDR1 SEHNR, CDR2 FQNEAQ (reference sequence). The CDR3 coding sequence is TGTGCCAGCAGCTTAGAATTTAGCGGTGAAGGGTACGAGCAGTACTTC. It is translated as CASSLEFSGEGYEQYF. Using reference TRBV7-9 and TRBJ2-7 for the parts outside the CDR3, the full variable domain is DTGVSQNPRHKITKRGQNVTFRCDPISEHNRLYWYRQTLGQGPEFLTYFQNEAQLEKSRLLSDRFSAERPKGSFSTLEIQRTEQGDSAMYLCASSLEFSGEGYEQYFGPGTRLTVT.

The rearrangement links TRBV5-1 to TRBJ2-3; D is undetermined. The CDR3 has 13 residues. CDR1 is SGHRS and CDR2 is YFSETQ in the germline V gene. Deletions cut 0 bases from V and 5 bases from J, with 7 bases between. The CDR3 region has the DNA TGCGCCAGCAGCTTGGCCCGGCTAGATACGCAGTATTTT. Protein product: CASSLARLDTQYF.

The J gene is TRBJ2-3, the V gene TRBV7-6; a possible D gene is TRBD2 (5 bases). The V gene lost 3 bases and the J gene lost 0 bases, with 16 bases spanning the gap. This CDR3 is 17 amino acids long. Germline loops: CDR1 SGHVS, CDR2 FNYEAQ. CDR3: CASSLVSGGPSTDTQYF. The DNA for the CDR3 is TGTGCCAGCAGCTTGGTCTCCGGCGGGCCTAGCACAGATACGCAGTATTTT.

This clone was detected a few times. The chain recombines TRBV19 with TRBJ2-1, with no clear D. The CDR3 is 14 residues long. CDR1 and CDR2 (germline): LNHDA, SQIVND (reference sequence). V lost 2 bases and J lost 4, with 9 bases in between. The CDR3 spells CASSINQAYNEQFF. The CDR3 DNA is TGTGCCAGTAGTATAAATCAGGCTTACAATGAGCAGTTCTTC.

V gene TRBV2 combines with J gene TRBJ1-1; D is unresolved. In germline, CDR1 is SNHLY, CDR2 FYNNEI. Trimming left V 6 bases short and J 8 bases short, with 13 bases between. The CDR3 totals 12 residues. CDR3 sequence reads: CASRRSPREAFF. The CDR3 DNA is TGTGCCAGCAGGAGGTCCCCGAGGGAAGCTTTCTTT.

The V and J genes are TRBV9 and TRBJ1-3; weak D call: TRBD1 (6 bases). CDR1 and CDR2 (germline): SGDLS, YYNGEE. With 0 bases removed from V and 0 bases from J, the gap between germline ends came to 10 bases. CDR3 length: 16 amino acids. CDR3 in amino acids: CASSVGDTHSGNTIYF. The CDR3 DNA reads TGTGCCAGCAGCGTAGGGGACACGCACTCTGGAAACACCATATATTTT.

The chain employs TRBV15 and TRBJ2-5, with a tentative D call TRBD2 (5 bases). There are 15 residues in the CDR3. The ends were cut back, 1 base at V and 7 bases at J, with 16 bases in the middle. Germline V gives CDR1 LNHNV, CDR2 YYDKDF (reference sequence). CDR3 sequence reads: CATSRVGAGLVTQYF. DNA of the CDR3: TGTGCCACCAGCAGAGTGGGCGCGGGTTTAGTGACCCAGTACTTC.

V is TRBV7-9 and J is TRBJ1-5; no firm D call. The ends were cut back, 1 base at V and 3 bases at J, with 10 bases in the middle. Germline lookup yields CDR1 SEHNR and CDR2 FQNEAQ (reference sequence). The CDR3 spans 15 residues. As DNA, the CDR3 is TGTGCCAGCAGCTTAGGTGTCAGCCCCAATCAGCCCCAGCATTTT. Translated, it gives CASSLGVSPNQPQHF.

The chain joins TRBV11-1 to TRBJ2-6, with unresolved D. The V gene lost 2 bases and the J gene lost 0 bases, with 5 bases spanning the gap. The CDR3 runs 15 residues. Per germline, CDR1 SGHAT and CDR2 FQDESV (reference sequence). For the CDR3, the DNA is TGTGCCAGCAGCTTATCGAGCTCTGGGGCCAACGTCCTGACTTTC. It yields the protein CASSLSSSGANVLTF.

J is TRBJ1-5 and V is TRBV2; 12 nucleotides agree with TRBD1. The J segment lost 6 bases and the V segment lost 6 bases, leaving 0 bases of the junction unmatched. The CDR3 spans 13 residues. Germline CDR1 and CDR2: SNHLY and FYNNEI. The CDR3 nucleotides read TGTGCCAGCAGGGGACAGGGGGCTCAGCCCCAGCATTTT. This codes for CASRGQGAQPQHF. Full variable domain (rest looked up from reference TRBV2 and TRBJ1-5): EPEVTQTPSHQVTQMGQEVILRCVPISNHLYFYWYRQILGQKVEFLVSFYNNEISEKSEIFDDQFSVERPDGSNFTLKIRSTKLEDSAMYFCASRGQGAQPQHFGDGTRLSIL.

The rearrangement links TRBV15 to TRBJ1-2, with D perhaps matching TRBD1 (5 bases). The CDR3 has 14 amino acids. The V end was cut by 7 bases, the J end by 4 bases, with 16 bases between. Germline-derived CDR1 and CDR2 are LNHNV and YYDKDF (reference sequence). The CDR3, as DNA: TGTGCCACCACCGACGACAGAAGTTCCTATGGCTACACCTTC. It yields the protein CATTDDRSSYGYTF.

J is TRBJ1-1 and V is TRBV27, with 7 positions matching TRBD1. Germline values: CDR1 MNHEY, CDR2 SMNVEV (reference sequence). This CDR3 has 12 amino acids. Trimming at V came to 6 bases and at J to 4 bases, leaving 2 bases not matched to a gene. Written as DNA, the CDR3 is TGTGCCAGCAGGCAGGGGGGCACTGAAGCTTTCTTT. It codes for CASRQGGTEAFF.

V and J are TRBV29-1 and TRBJ2-1; 11 bases map to TRBD2. V gave up 7 bases and J gave up 5 bases; unmatched junction bases: 7. There are 14 residues in the CDR3. The germline CDR1 and CDR2 sequences are SQVTM and ANQGSEA. CDR3: CSGAGTSGNNEQFF. Here the CDR3 DNA reads TGCAGCGGGGCCGGGACTAGCGGAAACAATGAGCAGTTCTTC.

CDR3 loop: CASGRRIGTDTQYF. The CDR3 nucleotides are TGTGCCAGCGGGAGGAGGATTGGCACAGATACGCAGTATTTT. This chain connects TRBV28 to TRBJ2-3; D perhaps matches TRBD2 (6 bases). Trimming stripped 8 bases from V and 1 base from J, with 13 bases between. From germline, CDR1 is MDHEN and CDR2 SYDVKM. This CDR3 is built from 14 residues.

This chain links TRBV10-1 with TRBJ1-2, with TRBD1 as a possible D gene (5 bases). V dropped 2 bases and J dropped 5 bases, with 9 bases sitting between them. This CDR3 spans 13 amino acids. Per the germline V gene, CDR1 is WNHNN and CDR2 is SYGVQD (reference sequence). The CDR3 is CASSEDRLYGYTF. CDR3 nucleotide sequence: TGCGCCAGCAGTGAGGACAGATTGTATGGCTACACCTTC.

This chain connects TRBV10-3 to TRBJ2-5; D is undetermined. The CDR3 extends over 13 amino acids. Germline lookup yields CDR1 ENHRY and CDR2 SYGVKD. Trimming removed 6 bases at V and 3 bases at J, with 11 bases between. CDR3 nucleotide sequence: TGTGCCATCAGCGCGTCTCCGGAAGAGACCCAGTACTTC. This encodes CAISASPEETQYF.

The V and J genes are TRBV15 and TRBJ1-2; D gene unclear. The CDR3 is 14 residues long. Germline lookup yields CDR1 LNHNV and CDR2 YYDKDF (reference sequence). V was clipped by 7 bases and J by 3 bases, with 15 bases between them. The CDR3 DNA reads TGTGCCACCACCCTCGGACCTGCAGACTATGGCTACACCTTC. Its translation is CATTLGPADYGYTF.

This clone was counted only a few times. The rearrangement uses TRBV5-8 and TRBJ1-1; tentatively, D is TRBD1 (5 bases). CDR1 SGHTS and CDR2 YDEGEE come from the germline V gene. Trimming took off 0 bases at V and 2 bases at J, with 11 bases between the two ends. The CDR3 covers 15 residues. Written as DNA, the CDR3 is TGTGCCAGCAGCTTGGCCGGGGGACGTAACACTGAAGCTTTCTTT. This encodes CASSLAGGRNTEAFF.

This chain links TRBV6-5 with TRBJ2-5, with D perhaps matching TRBD2 (5 bases). The germline V and J ends were trimmed by 5 bases and 5 bases, with 12 bases remaining between them. Germline V gene data show CDR1 as MNHEY and CDR2 as SVGAGI. The length of the CDR3 is 13 residues. DNA of the CDR3: TGTGCCAGCAGTCCGGACTTGGAGGAGACCCAGTACTTC. It encodes CASSPDLEETQYF.

V gene TRBV27 combines with J gene TRBJ2-2, with TRBD2 identical over 12 bases. V lost 5 bases, J lost 8 bases, and 18 bases stayed unmatched. The length of the CDR3 is 19 residues. Germline V CDR1 and CDR2: MNHEY, SMNVEV (reference sequence). CDR3 loop: CASSQQHRTSGALAGELFF. CDR3 nucleotides: TGTGCCAGCAGTCAGCAGCATCGGACTAGCGGGGCCCTAGCGGGGGAGCTGTTTTTT.

This chain uses TRBV28 with TRBJ2-1; perhaps TRBD2 as D (7 bases). With 7 bases removed from V and 4 bases from J, the gap between germline ends came to 17 bases. This CDR3 has 15 amino acids. The germline V gene has CDR1 MDHEN and CDR2 SYDVKM. CDR3 in amino acids: CASTVGGEEYNEQFF. The CDR3, as DNA: TGTGCCAGCACCGTAGGGGGGGAGGAGTACAATGAGCAGTTCTTC.

The genes are TRBV5-1 and TRBJ2-3; D not resolved. This CDR3 spans 14 amino acids. Per germline, CDR1 SGHRS and CDR2 YFSETQ. V was shortened by 0 bases and J by 2 bases, with 7 bases between the two germline ends. The CDR3 coding sequence is TGCGCCAGCAGCTTGGGAGCGATCACAGATACGCAGTATTTT. Amino acids: CASSLGAITDTQYF.

The V call is TRBV23-1, the J call TRBJ1-5; D is undetermined. TRBV23-1 carries the ORF label, with uncertain function. The V gene lost 6 bases and the J gene lost 0 bases, with 9 bases spanning the gap. The CDR3 loop spans 14 amino acids. CDR3 in amino acids: CASSRAYSNQPQHF. The CDR3 coding sequence is TGCGCCAGCAGCCGGGCCTATAGCAATCAGCCCCAGCATTTT.